Below are 28 T cell receptor beta chains sequenced from a single sample in a study of blood T cells in healthy people across ages. Through a sample-barcoded 5' primer and a J-beta primer mix, a second PCR was run for 7 to 11 cycles. MiXCR, run by TCRdb on the 5' RACE reads, gives a single entry per CDR3 protein. This repertoire shows around 800,000 distinct CDR3 sequences, approximately 53% found once; its top ten account for roughly 40%. Sequencing was done on a sample of blood. The receptors here all came from a man older than 75 in good health.

The chain combines TRBV20-1 with TRBJ2-1; 8 bases line up with TRBD2. The trim removed 3 bases at V and 4 bases at J, leaving 8 bases unmatched. This CDR3 is built from 15 residues. CDR1 and CDR2 from the germline V gene are DFQATT and SNEGSKA (reference sequence). The CDR3: CSARIAGLRYNEQFF. In DNA, the CDR3 is TGCAGTGCTAGGATAGCGGGACTGCGATACAATGAGCAGTTCTTC.

The gene calls are TRBV14 and TRBJ1-4, with a tentative D call TRBD1 (6 bases). V lost 2 bases and J lost 7, with 14 bases in between. Germline V gives CDR1 SGHDN, CDR2 FVKESK. The length of the CDR3 is 15 residues. The CDR3 loop is CASSQRTAKGEKLFF. The CDR3 nucleotides read TGTGCCAGCAGCCAACGGACAGCCAAGGGTGAAAAACTGTTTTTT.

V gene TRBV9 combines with J gene TRBJ2-5; either TRBD1 or TRBD2 may supply D (5 bases each). V shed 0 bases and J shed 5 bases, with 11 bases lying between them. This CDR3 spans 14 amino acids. Per germline, CDR1 SGDLS and CDR2 YYNGEE. This CDR3 reads CASSVGGSWETQYF. DNA for the CDR3: TGTGCCAGCAGCGTAGGGGGGTCGTGGGAGACCCAGTACTTC.

The CDR3 region has the DNA TGTGCCAGCAGTTTAGCCGCGACGAGGCAGTACTTC. This encodes CASSLAATRQYF. The chain uses TRBV12-3 or TRBV12-4 and TRBJ2-7; D gene unclear. This CDR3 contains 12 residues. Trimming removed 0 bases at V and 9 bases at J, with 9 bases between.

The CDR3 region is CASSLSPSGDRYF. CDR3 coding DNA: TGTGCCAGCAGTTTATCACCTAGCGGGGACCGGTACTTC. This chain uses TRBV27 with TRBJ2-5, with TRBD2 matching 9 bases. Germline loops: CDR1 MNHEY, CDR2 SMNVEV (reference sequence). V lost 0 bases and J lost 13; bases outside the gene matches: 6. The CDR3 runs 13 residues.

This clonotype was seen a handful of times. The J gene is TRBJ2-6, the V gene TRBV7-3, with 11 bases aligning to TRBD1. The CDR3 is made up of 20 amino acids. Trimming removed 5 bases from V and 2 bases from J; junction bases left unmatched: 14. From germline, CDR1 is SGHTA and CDR2 FQGTGA. The CDR3 nucleotides are TGTGCCAGCAGCGGGCCTTTTGGGACAGGGGGGATGGCTGGGGCCAACGTCCTGACTTTC. Residues: CASSGPFGTGGMAGANVLTF.

The chain is built from TRBV29-1 and TRBJ2-7; possible D gene TRBD1, 6 bases. The germline V gene encodes CDR1 SQVTM and CDR2 ANQGSEA. Trimming took 7 bases from V and 2 from J, leaving 15 bases between them. The CDR3 runs 13 residues. The CDR3 loop is CSAGTLYPYEQYF. CDR3 sequence (DNA): TGCAGCGCTGGGACACTGTACCCCTACGAGCAGTACTTC.

This clonotype occurred once. The rearrangement joins TRBV9 to TRBJ1-1, with a tentative D call TRBD1 (5 bases). The germline gives CDR1 SGDLS, CDR2 YYNGEE. The V end lost 4 bases, the J end lost 4 bases, and 14 bases lay between the germline ends. The CDR3 covers 14 residues. In DNA form, the CDR3 reads TGTGCCAGCAGCCCTGCCGGGGGACCCACTGAAGCTTTCTTT. It codes for CASSPAGGPTEAFF.

V is TRBV12-3 or TRBV12-4 and J is TRBJ1-5; unclear D gene. The CDR3 is made up of 14 amino acids. The germline V and J ends were trimmed by 3 bases and 0 bases, with 6 bases remaining between them. The CDR3 nucleotides are TGTGCCAGCAGTTTCTTTGATAGCAATCAGCCCCAGCATTTT. It codes for CASSFFDSNQPQHF.

This chain's CDR3 is CSARAASGFYNEQFF. As DNA, the CDR3 is TGCAGTGCTAGAGCGGCTAGCGGGTTCTACAATGAGCAGTTCTTC. The chain employs TRBV20-1 and TRBJ2-1, with 8 bases matching TRBD2. CDR1 and CDR2 (germline): DFQATT, SNEGSKA (reference sequence). J lost 3 bases, V lost 1 base, and 5 bases had no gene match. CDR3 length: 15 amino acids.

CDR3: CASSLGLGKGEQYF. CDR3 bases: TGTGCCAGCAGCCTCGGGTTGGGGAAAGGGGAGCAGTACTTC. V usage is TRBV7-2 and J usage is TRBJ2-7; D unclear. The CDR3 is 14 amino acids. Trimming stripped 5 bases from V and 7 bases from J, with 18 bases between. The germline CDR1 and CDR2 sequences are SGHTA and FQGNSA.

The table lists this clonotype with a count of one. The genes are TRBV6-1 and TRBJ1-1; 7 nucleotides agree with TRBD1. The CDR3 has 13 amino acids. Germline values: CDR1 MNHNS, CDR2 SASEGT. V was pared by 3 bases and J by 4 bases, with 2 bases of the junction left unmatched. The CDR3 DNA reads TGTGCCAGCAGTGAGACAGGGTCCACTGAAGCTTTCTTT. Its protein product is CASSETGSTEAFF.

The chain joins TRBV20-1 to TRBJ2-7, with 11 bases that match TRBD1. CDR3 length: 11 amino acids. CDR1 and CDR2 from the germline V gene are DFQATT and SNEGSKA (reference sequence). In DNA, the CDR3 is TGCAGCGGACAGGGGGCCATCGAGCAGTACTTC. Encoded protein: CSGQGAIEQYF.

The J gene is TRBJ2-7, the V gene TRBV6-2 or TRBV6-3; D is unresolved. With 7 bases removed from V and 2 bases from J, the gap between germline ends came to 9 bases. CDR1 is MNHEY, CDR2 SVGEGT, per germline. CDR3 length: 12 amino acids. CDR3 protein: CASTDFPYEQYF. The CDR3, as DNA: TGTGCCAGCACCGACTTCCCCTACGAGCAGTACTTC.

Comments on this clonotype: The junction differs from germline at one of its ends, possibly a read error. The V call is TRBV12-3 or TRBV12-4, the J call TRBJ2-2; 7 positions agree with TRBD1. The CDR3 length is 14 residues. For the CDR3, the DNA is TGTGCCAGCAGTGGGACAGTCGGTACCGGGGAACTGTTTTTT. This encodes CASSGTVGTGELFF.

This clonotype was picked up a small number of times. The rearrangement joins TRBV6-5 to TRBJ2-3; 7 bases line up with TRBD1. CDR1 MNHEY and CDR2 SVGAGI come from the germline V gene. Trimming removed 5 bases from V and 2 bases from J; junction bases left unmatched: 7. The CDR3 contains 15 residues. The CDR3 nucleotides are TGTGCCAGCAGTGTTCGACAGGGTGTCACAGATACGCAGTATTTT. Translation gives CASSVRQGVTDTQYF.

This clonotype turned up a few times. The chain is built from TRBV10-3 and TRBJ2-1; D may be TRBD1 (6 bases). In germline, CDR1 is ENHRY, CDR2 SYGVKD. The CDR3 is 13 residues long. V was cut by 5 bases and J by 4 bases, with 9 bases left in between. In DNA form, the CDR3 reads TGTGCCATCAGTTTAGACAGGTACAATGAGCAGTTCTTC. Translation gives CAISLDRYNEQFF.

This clonotype was detected only a few times. The rearrangement links TRBV7-8 to TRBJ2-5; D possibly corresponds to TRBD1 (5 bases). The CDR3 consists of 13 residues. Germline CDR1 reads SGHVS; CDR2 reads FQNEAQ. The V end lost 4 bases, the J end lost 5 bases, and 11 bases lay between the germline ends. CDR3 sequence (DNA): TGTGCCAGCAGCTCAGGACACGAGGAGACCCAGTACTTC. Translation: CASSSGHEETQYF.

The V call is TRBV29-1, the J call TRBJ2-7; D could derive from TRBD1 or TRBD2 (6 bases each). Germline loops: CDR1 SQVTM, CDR2 ANQGSEA. V was trimmed by 4 bases and J by 2 bases, leaving 12 bases between them. The CDR3 sequence is 13 residues long. The CDR3 reads CSVGFGGPYEQYF. As DNA, the CDR3 is TGCAGCGTTGGGTTCGGGGGCCCCTACGAGCAGTACTTC.

The sample holds a few counts of this clonotype. The rearrangement joins TRBV18 to TRBJ1-2, with 7 bases that match TRBD1. J lost 5 bases, V lost 5 bases, and 11 bases had no gene match. Germline V gene lookup returns CDR1 KGHSH and CDR2 LQKENI. This CDR3 contains 15 residues. CDR3 bases: TGTGCCAGCTCAATACATCAACAGGGGATATATGGCTACACCTTC. Its translation is CASSIHQQGIYGYTF.

The rearrangement uses TRBV5-1 and TRBJ2-1; 15 bases fit TRBD2. This CDR3 region has 16 residues. CDR1 is SGHRS, CDR2 YFSETQ, per germline. The V segment lost 4 bases and the J segment 4 bases; nucleotides outside the gene matches: 3. CDR3 in DNA: TGCGCCAGCAGCACGGGACTAGCGGGAGGTTACAATGAGCAGTTCTTC. Its translation is CASSTGLAGGYNEQFF.

This chain connects TRBV29-1 to TRBJ2-1; the match to TRBD2 covers 8 bases. Germline lookup yields CDR1 SQVTM and CDR2 ANQGSEA. The V segment lost 7 bases and the J segment 3 bases; nucleotides outside the gene matches: 5. The CDR3 extends over 13 amino acids. The CDR3 protein is CSGVTSGYNEQFF. The CDR3 DNA reads TGCAGCGGGGTTACTAGCGGCTACAATGAGCAGTTCTTC.

The gene calls are TRBV7-3 and TRBJ2-1; TRBD2 matches at 7 bases. The CDR3 is 15 amino acids. V trimming: 5 bases; J trimming: 5 bases; junction bases outside the gene matches: 9. Germline V gives CDR1 SGHTA, CDR2 FQGTGA. As DNA, the CDR3 is TGTGCCAGCAGCCGTCTCGCGGGAGACAACAATGAGCAGTTCTTC. Translated: CASSRLAGDNNEQFF.

The chain recombines TRBV6-5 with TRBJ2-3; D unresolved. Germline loops: CDR1 MNHEY, CDR2 SVGAGI. The CDR3 is made up of 18 amino acids. The V end was cut by 0 bases, the J end by 14 bases, with 30 bases between. The CDR3 sequence: CASSYSGLSRLGPRYAYF. As DNA, the CDR3 is TGTGCCAGCAGTTACTCAGGGCTCAGTCGTTTAGGGCCCAGATACGCGTATTTT.

The chain employs TRBV6-5 and TRBJ2-7, with D uncertain. This CDR3 has 11 residues. The ends were cut back, 8 bases at V and 1 base at J, with 6 bases in the middle. Per germline, CDR1 MNHEY and CDR2 SVGAGI. The CDR3 sequence is CASGNSYEQYF. Here the CDR3 DNA reads TGTGCCAGCGGAAATTCCTACGAGCAGTACTTC.

This clonotype was seen a few times. The V gene is TRBV7-9, the J gene TRBJ2-6; possibly TRBD1 for D (6 bases). CDR3 length: 16 residues. CDR1 is SEHNR and CDR2 is FQNEAQ in the germline V gene (reference sequence). Trimming took 3 bases from V and 1 from J, leaving 10 bases between them. The CDR3 bases are TGTGCCAGCAGCTTGCCGACAGGATCTGGGGCCAACGTCCTGACTTTC. Protein product: CASSLPTGSGANVLTF. Using reference TRBV7-9 and TRBJ2-6 for the parts outside the CDR3, the full variable domain is DTGVSQNPRHKITKRGQNVTFRCDPISEHNRLYWYRQTLGQGPEFLTYFQNEAQLEKSRLLSDRFSAERPKGSFSTLEIQRTEQGDSAMYLCASSLPTGSGANVLTFGAGSRLTVL.

The chain carries TRBV5-1 and TRBJ2-7; 10 nucleotides agree with TRBD1. Germline V gives CDR1 SGHRS, CDR2 YFSETQ. CDR3 size: 13 residues. Trimming cost V 2 bases and J 6 bases; bases outside gene matches: 2. The CDR3 DNA follows: TGCGCCAGCAGCTTTGACAGGGGGCTCGAGCAGTACTTC. Translating gives CASSFDRGLEQYF.

The gene calls are TRBV29-1 and TRBJ2-7; 8 bases are a match to TRBD1. This CDR3 has 12 amino acids. V was clipped by 7 bases and J by 6 bases; unmatched bases: 8. Per germline, CDR1 SQVTM and CDR2 ANQGSEA. The CDR3 loop reads CSAWTGQGEQYF. DNA of the CDR3: TGCAGCGCATGGACAGGGCAAGGCGAGCAGTACTTC.